This T cell receptor beta chain appears in the sequencing data of a study of OX40 agonist ivuxolimab in advanced cancers. On the study more broadly: Three patients got partial responses; one had hepatocellular carcinoma and two had cutaneous melanoma. Study-level points and caveats: Dosing at 0.1 to 3.0 mg/kg was accompanied by clonal expansion of CD4+ and CD8+ blood T cells by week 6.

Any history of autoimmune disease or systemic immunosuppression disqualified patients. A single count supports this clone. The antigen remains undetermined. Trimming pared 7 bases from V and 0 bases from J, leaving 13 bases between. CDR3 size: 15 residues. The germline V gene has CDR1 MDHEN and CDR2 SYDVKM. The repertoire was sequenced with immunoSEQ multiplex PCR; TCRdb's copy has only in-frame clones and lacks some. Of around 65,000 clones in the sample, approximately 88% are singletons; the top ten hold about 5%. Sequenced material: CD4+ or CD8+ T cells sorted from blood, taken in a trial of the OX40 agonist ivuxolimab. The source is an adult with an advanced solid tumor such as melanoma, head and neck, liver or kidney cancer. V and J are TRBV28 and TRBJ1-3; the D is unclear. The CDR3 region has the DNA TGTGCCAGCATCGCCCACGGAGACTCTGGAAACACCATATATTTT. Amino acids: CASIAHGDSGNTIYF.